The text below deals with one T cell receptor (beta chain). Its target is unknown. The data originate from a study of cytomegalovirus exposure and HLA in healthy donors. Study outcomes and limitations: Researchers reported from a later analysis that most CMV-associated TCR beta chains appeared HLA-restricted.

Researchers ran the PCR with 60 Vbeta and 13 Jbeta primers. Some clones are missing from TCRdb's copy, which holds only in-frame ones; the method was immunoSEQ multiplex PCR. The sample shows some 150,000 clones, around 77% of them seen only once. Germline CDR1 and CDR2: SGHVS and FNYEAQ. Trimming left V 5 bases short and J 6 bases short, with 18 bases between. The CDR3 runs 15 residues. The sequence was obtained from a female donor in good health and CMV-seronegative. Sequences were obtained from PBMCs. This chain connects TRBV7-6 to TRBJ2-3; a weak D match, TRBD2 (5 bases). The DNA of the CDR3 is TGTGCCAGCAGCCCTGCCGGGGTTCTGATGGATACGCAGTATTTT. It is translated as CASSPAGVLMDTQYF.